The source of this T cell receptor (beta chain) is a study of cytomegalovirus exposure and HLA in healthy donors. General study results and limits: Some TCR beta chains (about 180 of them) were listed as cytomegalovirus-associated. Most TCR sequences were uncommon, yet certain public TCRs appeared in many donors.

Assay: immunoSEQ multiplex PCR; the TCRdb copy retains only in-frame clones and omits some. This sample has about 200,000 clones; about 81% occur once, and the top ten carry 1% to 1.5%. In regard to this clone: Its antigen is not known.

V shed 5 bases and J shed 4 bases, with 15 bases lying between them. Germline V gene data show CDR1 as SGHVS and CDR2 as FNYEAQ. This CDR3 has 15 amino acids. The chain links TRBV7-6 to TRBJ1-5; D might be TRBD1 (5 bases). The material sequenced was PBMCs. The TCR comes from a woman in her 30s in good health and CMV-seronegative. CDR3 protein: CASSPEQGLNQPQHF. The CDR3, as DNA: TGTGCCAGCAGCCCCGAGCAGGGACTAAATCAGCCCCAGCATTTT.